This T cell receptor (beta chain) was sequenced for a study of T cells in Graves' hyperthyroidism and ophthalmopathy. Thyroid ultrasound, orbital computed tomography, clinical symptoms, and serum thyroxine and TRAb underpinned diagnoses. Each 10 ml fresh peripheral blood draw supplied the PBMCs. As for this clonotype: Its antigen is still unknown. The junction does not match germline at one end; this may be a read error.

Amplification of TCR beta CDR3 regions was performed using RNA transcripts as template. HTBI primers were used for first-round RT-PCR of the TCR CDR3. TCRdb independently ran MiXCR on the multiplex PCR reads; one entry per CDR3 protein. The sample records 500,000 or so distinct CDR3 sequences, about 16% being singletons. Study observations and caveats: Model output signaled ophthalmopathy a median approximately 6.2 months ahead of onset. Most expanded thyroid clonotypes above 0.001 also appeared in blood.

The CDR3 has 15 residues. The V gene's germline CDR1 is MGHRA and CDR2 YSYEKL. The rearrangement links TRBV4-1 to TRBJ2-1; 7 bases map to TRBD2. Specimen: blood. This sequence originates from a woman aged 25 to 39 with Graves' ophthalmopathy. The CDR3 region is CASSQGLVRYNEQFF. CDR3 nucleotide sequence: TGCGCCAGCAGTCAAGGACTAGTGCGGTACAATGAGCAGTTCTTC.